The clone carrying this T cell receptor (beta chain) was recorded many times. TCRdb re-called the 5' RACE reads with MiXCR, one entry per CDR3 protein. The sample yields approximately 89,000 distinct CDR3 sequences, approximately 5.4% seen once. The sample belongs to a study of T cells of healthy individuals. This sequence was found in a female donor in good health.

CDR3 nucleotides: TGTGCCAGCAGCACCCGGGACAGTCGGCGAGAGCAGTACTTC. It yields the protein CASSTRDSRREQYF. V usage is TRBV3-1 and J usage is TRBJ2-7; 7 nucleotides align to TRBD1. V shed 5 bases and J 7 bases; nucleotides not matched to a gene: 11. Germline CDR1 and CDR2: LGHDT and YNNKEL (reference sequence). The CDR3 loop spans 14 amino acids.